The entry below describes one T cell receptor beta chain. A single record per CDR3 protein comes from TCRdb applying MiXCR to the 5' RACE reads. Among just over 500,000 distinct CDR3 sequences listed, approximately 22% were seen once. This record comes from a study of identical twins. This same sample was also taken into another study, of T cells expressing NK-cell markers. That source adds: Sorted CD3+CD56-NKG2C+, CD3+CD56+NKG2C+ and CD3+CD56+NKG2C- T cells supplied the TCR beta repertoires. With an anti-gamma-delta TCR antibody, sorting in several experiments was kept to alpha-beta TCR T cells. Researchers report these clonotypes also headed the CD3+CD56-NKG2C+ fraction in four donors.

Material: CD4+ T cells sorted from blood. This sequence was found in a woman younger than 35 in good health.

Here the CDR3 reads CASSLESGAYNEQFF. The DNA of the CDR3 is TGTGCCAGCAGCTTAGAGTCCGGTGCATACAATGAGCAGTTCTTC. The chain is built from TRBV11-2 and TRBJ2-1, with D unresolved. V lost 0 bases to trimming and J lost 4 bases, with 10 bases between them. The CDR3 has 15 residues. Germline lookup yields CDR1 SGHAT and CDR2 FQNNGV.